This TCR beta chain was retrieved from a study of CD8+ T cells in alopecia areata. V lost 1 base, J lost 4 bases, and 1 base lay in between. Germline loops: CDR1 SGHTA, CDR2 FQGNSA. The CDR3 runs to 11 residues. As the sequencing template, cDNA was produced by extracting RNA and reverse transcribing it. Assay used: immunoSEQ multiplex PCR; TCRdb lists only in-frame clones, some missing. In the table there are hundreds of thousands of clones, 58% of which are singletons. This sample's treatment: oral pan-JAK inhibitor, 5-10 mg twice daily. The authors sorted CD4+ and CD8+ T cells from PBMCs. With respect to this clone: Within the sample, other DNA sequences also encode this same CDR3.

The chain joins TRBV7-2 to TRBJ1-1; D is undetermined. The sequencing here drew on CD4+ T cells sorted from blood, taken at week 24, from a patient treated with tofacitinib. The sequence came from a human donor with alopecia areata. The CDR3 protein is CASSLGTEAFF. CDR3 DNA: TGTGCCAGCAGCTTAGGCACTGAAGCTTTCTTT.